A single sample is the source of the 5 T cell receptor beta chains below, sequenced in a study of memory CD4+ T cells and cytomegalovirus serostatus. Produced via immunoSEQ multiplex PCR; TCRdb's table is partial and in-frame only. The table records 30,000 to 40,000 clones, approximately 72% of them present only once. Single viable CD3+CD4+CD8-CD45RO+ cells were sorted as the memory CD4+ T cells. The sample taken for sequencing was memory CD4+ T cells from blood. These receptors all come from an adult in good health and CMV-seronegative. Some clones in this sample may be carry-over from other donors' samples.

The chain has TRBV4-1 and TRBJ1-6; TRBD1 agrees at 7 bases. Losses at the gene ends were 2 bases for V and 7 bases for J; bases not matched to a gene: 11. CDR1 and CDR2 from the germline V gene are MGHRA and YSYEKL. CDR3 length equals 17 residues. Written as DNA, the CDR3 is TGCGCCAGCAGCCAAACGACAGGGAACTTGGGAAATTCACCCCTCCACTTT. Translating gives CASSQTTGNLGNSPLHF.

The chain carries TRBV6-5 and TRBJ2-7, with D perhaps TRBD1 (5 bases). Germline V gene sequence: CDR1 MNHEY, CDR2 SVGAGI. V was clipped by 6 bases and J by 1 base, with 10 bases between them. The CDR3 is 13 amino acids. The CDR3 loop is CASRSDSSYEQYF. The CDR3 DNA sequence: TGTGCCAGCAGATCAGACAGTTCCTACGAGCAGTACTTC.

The V call is TRBV6-5, the J call TRBJ2-5; D may be TRBD2 (5 bases). The CDR3 is 15 residues long. V was pared by 2 bases and J by 4 bases, with 14 bases between. CDR1 MNHEY and CDR2 SVGAGI come from the germline V gene. This CDR3 is CASSYMRASLETQYF. CDR3 in DNA: TGTGCCAGCAGTTACATGCGGGCGAGCCTAGAGACCCAGTACTTC.

The rearrangement links TRBV30 to TRBJ1-5; D remains unclear. This CDR3 has 13 amino acids. The V gene's germline CDR1 is GTSNPN and CDR2 SVGIG (reference sequence). Trimming left V 2 bases short and J 1 base short, with 6 bases between. CDR3 sequence reads: CAWSTDSNQPQHF. The CDR3 DNA is TGTGCCTGGAGTACCGACAGCAATCAGCCCCAGCATTTT.

The chain couples TRBV6-5 to TRBJ2-5; D possibly corresponds to TRBD2 (7 bases). Germline V gene lookup returns CDR1 MNHEY and CDR2 SVGAGI. This CDR3 spans 15 amino acids. Deletions cut 0 bases from V and 4 bases from J, with 12 bases between. CDR3 DNA: TGTGCCAGCAGTTACTCGATGGGGGGGGCAGAGACCCAGTACTTC. Translated, it gives CASSYSMGGAETQYF.